The 3 T cell receptor beta chains below all came from one sample that was sequenced in a study of cytomegalovirus exposure and HLA in healthy donors. 13 Jbeta primers and 60 Vbeta primers were used for the PCR. Measured with immunoSEQ multiplex PCR; TCRdb has only the in-frame clones, and not every one. The sample lists 130,000 or so clones; around 80% were seen once. Sample: PBMCs. These receptors all come from a woman aged 18 to 35 in good health and CMV-seropositive.

This rearrangement joins TRBV5-4 to TRBJ1-1, with D tentatively TRBD1 (5 bases). V lost 4 bases, J lost 11 bases, and 15 bases lay in between. CDR3 length: 12 amino acids. Germline CDR1 is SGHNT and CDR2 is YYREEE (reference sequence). CDR3 nucleotide sequence: TGTGCCAGCAGCCGGGACGGCCGGGGGGCTTTCTTT. This codes for CASSRDGRGAFF.

The sample holds one count of this clone. The chain recombines TRBV7-9 with TRBJ2-2, with 13 positions matching TRBD2. V was pared by 5 bases and J by 1 base, with 7 bases of the junction left unmatched. Germline CDR1 reads SEHNR; CDR2 reads FQNEAQ (reference sequence). The CDR3 covers 18 residues. The chain's CDR3 is CASSGAGTSGENTGELFF. CDR3 bases: TGTGCCAGCAGCGGAGCCGGGACTAGCGGGGAGAACACCGGGGAGCTGTTTTTT. Full variable domain (outside the CDR3, taken from reference TRBV7-9 and TRBJ2-2): DTGVSQNPRHKITKRGQNVTFRCDPISEHNRLYWYRQTLGQGPEFLTYFQNEAQLEKSRLLSDRFSAERPKGSFSTLEIQRTEQGDSAMYLCASSGAGTSGENTGELFFGEGSRLTVL.

The DNA of the CDR3 is TGTGCCTCGGGGGACACTGAAGCTTTCTTT. Amino acids: CASGDTEAFF. The chain couples TRBV6-6 to TRBJ1-1; D perhaps matches TRBD1 (5 bases). From germline, CDR1 is MNHNY and CDR2 SVGAGI (reference sequence). The CDR3 spans 10 residues. The V gene lost 11 bases and the J gene lost 3 bases, with 7 bases spanning the gap.